The sequence of this TCR beta chain was determined in a study of shared clonotypes between healthy human individuals. The overall study: Donors consisted of two women and a few men between 18 and 49. Findings and caveats of the study: Investigators expected sequencing depth to affect clonotype sharing among donors.

Repertoires were generated with immunoSEQ multiplex PCR, while TCRdb's copy carries only in-frame clones and drops some. This table has about half a million clones, approximately 85% appearing once. Extraction of genomic DNA in unsorted samples used 100 million or so PBMCs. This clone was seen only once. Its antigen is unknown. The source is a woman aged 40 to 50 in good health. Some clones in this sample may be carry-over from other donors' samples. The sample taken for sequencing was PBMCs.

The CDR3 nucleotides read TGTGCCAGCAGCCCACAGTACAATGAGCAGTTCTTC. It codes for CASSPQYNEQFF. V usage is TRBV5-8 and J usage is TRBJ2-1, with D unresolved. Germline values: CDR1 SGHTS, CDR2 YDEGEE. The CDR3 has 12 residues. Trimming removed 4 bases at V and 4 bases at J, with 6 bases between.